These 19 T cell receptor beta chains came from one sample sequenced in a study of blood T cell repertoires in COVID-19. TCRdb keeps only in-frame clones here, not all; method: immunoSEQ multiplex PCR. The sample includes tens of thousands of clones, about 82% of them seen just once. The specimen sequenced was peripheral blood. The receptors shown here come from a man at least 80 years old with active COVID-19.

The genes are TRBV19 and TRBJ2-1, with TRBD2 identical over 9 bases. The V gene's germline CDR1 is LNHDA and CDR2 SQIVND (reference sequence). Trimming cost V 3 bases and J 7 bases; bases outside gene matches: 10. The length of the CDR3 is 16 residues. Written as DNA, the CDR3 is TGTGCCAGTAGTATCGGTGGTAGCGGGAGTGGAAATGAGCAGTTCTTC. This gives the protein CASSIGGSGSGNEQFF.

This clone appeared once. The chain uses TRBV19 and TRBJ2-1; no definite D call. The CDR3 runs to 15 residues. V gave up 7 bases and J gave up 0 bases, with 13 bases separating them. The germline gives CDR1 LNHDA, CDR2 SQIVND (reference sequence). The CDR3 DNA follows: TGTGCCAGTAAATCCCTTGAGAGCTCCTACAATGAGCAGTTCTTC. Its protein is CASKSLESSYNEQFF.

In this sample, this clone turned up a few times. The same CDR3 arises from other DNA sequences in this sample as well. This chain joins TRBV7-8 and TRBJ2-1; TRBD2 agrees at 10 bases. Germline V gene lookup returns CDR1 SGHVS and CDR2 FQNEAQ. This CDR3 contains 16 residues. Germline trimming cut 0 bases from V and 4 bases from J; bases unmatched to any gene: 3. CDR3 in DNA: TGTGCCAGCAGCTTAGCCGTAGCGGGAGGATACAATGAGCAGTTCTTC. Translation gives CASSLAVAGGYNEQFF.

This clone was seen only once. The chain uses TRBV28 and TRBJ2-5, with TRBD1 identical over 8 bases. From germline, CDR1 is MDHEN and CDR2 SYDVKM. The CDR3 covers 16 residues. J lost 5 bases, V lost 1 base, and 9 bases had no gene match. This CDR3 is CASSLYQGAGGETQYF. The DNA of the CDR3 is TGTGCCAGCAGTTTATATCAGGGGGCCGGTGGGGAGACCCAGTACTTC.

Written as DNA, the CDR3 is TGTGCCAGCAGCTCCCGGACAGGGGGCTACAATGAGCAGTTCTTC. Translation gives CASSSRTGGYNEQFF. The gene calls are TRBV7-2 and TRBJ2-1, with TRBD1 matching over 10 bases. The trim removed 4 bases at V and 3 bases at J, leaving 3 bases unmatched. The germline V gene has CDR1 SGHTA and CDR2 FQGNSA. This CDR3 is 15 amino acids long.

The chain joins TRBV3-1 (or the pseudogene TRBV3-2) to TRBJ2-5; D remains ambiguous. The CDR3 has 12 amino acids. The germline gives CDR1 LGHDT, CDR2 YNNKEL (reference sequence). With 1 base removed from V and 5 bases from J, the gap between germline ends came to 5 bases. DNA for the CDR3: TGTGCCAGCAGCCAAGTGACTGAGACCCAGTACTTC. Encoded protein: CASSQVTETQYF.

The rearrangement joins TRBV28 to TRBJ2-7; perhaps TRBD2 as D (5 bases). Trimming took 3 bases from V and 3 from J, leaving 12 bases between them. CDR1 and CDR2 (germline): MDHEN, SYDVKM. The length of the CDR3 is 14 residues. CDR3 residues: CASSFAGRYYEQYF. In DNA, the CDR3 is TGTGCCAGCAGTTTTGCGGGCCGATACTACGAGCAGTACTTC.

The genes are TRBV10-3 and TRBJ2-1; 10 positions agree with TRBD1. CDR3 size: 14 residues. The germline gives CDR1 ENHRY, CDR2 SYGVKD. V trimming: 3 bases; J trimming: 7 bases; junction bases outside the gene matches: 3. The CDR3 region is CAISDRTGGNEQFF. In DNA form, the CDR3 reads TGTGCCATCAGTGACCGGACAGGGGGGAATGAGCAGTTCTTC.

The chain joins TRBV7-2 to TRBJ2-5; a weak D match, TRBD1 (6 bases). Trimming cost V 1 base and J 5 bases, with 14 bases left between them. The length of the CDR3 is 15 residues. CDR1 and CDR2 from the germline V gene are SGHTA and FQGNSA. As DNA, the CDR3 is TGTGCCAGCAGCTTAGACCCGGATCAGGGGGAGACCCAGTACTTC. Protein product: CASSLDPDQGETQYF.

In nucleotides, the CDR3 is TGTGCCAGCAGTTCAGCAGGGGTCAACTACAATGAGCAGTTCTTC. It specifies CASSSAGVNYNEQFF. The rearrangement uses TRBV27 and TRBJ2-1, with D possibly TRBD1 on 6 matching bases. Germline V gene lookup returns CDR1 MNHEY and CDR2 SMNVEV (reference sequence). Trimming removed 4 bases at V and 3 bases at J, with 13 bases between. The CDR3 covers 15 residues.

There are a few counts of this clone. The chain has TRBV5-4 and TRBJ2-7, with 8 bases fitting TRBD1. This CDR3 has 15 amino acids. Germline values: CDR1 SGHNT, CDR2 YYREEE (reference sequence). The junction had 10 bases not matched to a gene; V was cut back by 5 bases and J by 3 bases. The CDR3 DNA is TGTGCCAGCAGTCAACCGGGACAGGTACACTACGAGCAGTACTTC. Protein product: CASSQPGQVHYEQYF.

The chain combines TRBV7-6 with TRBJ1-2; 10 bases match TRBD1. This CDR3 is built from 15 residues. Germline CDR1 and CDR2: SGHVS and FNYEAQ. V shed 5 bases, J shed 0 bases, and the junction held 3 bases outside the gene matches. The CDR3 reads CASSVGQGANYGYTF. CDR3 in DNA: TGTGCCAGCAGCGTAGGACAGGGGGCTAACTATGGCTACACCTTC. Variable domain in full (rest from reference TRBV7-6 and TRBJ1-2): GAGVSQSPRYKVTKRGQDVALRCDPISGHVSLYWYRQALGQGPEFLTYFNYEAQQDKSGLPNDRFSAERPEGSISTLTIQRTEQRDSAMYRCASSVGQGANYGYTFGSGTRLTVV.

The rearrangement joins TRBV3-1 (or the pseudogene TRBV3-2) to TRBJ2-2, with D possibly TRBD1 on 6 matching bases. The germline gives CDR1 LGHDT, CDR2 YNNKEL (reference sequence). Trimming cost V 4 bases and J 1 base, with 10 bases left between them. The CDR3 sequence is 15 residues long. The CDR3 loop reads CASSPRGQNTGELFF. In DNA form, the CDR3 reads TGTGCCAGCAGCCCCCGGGGACAGAACACCGGGGAGCTGTTTTTT.

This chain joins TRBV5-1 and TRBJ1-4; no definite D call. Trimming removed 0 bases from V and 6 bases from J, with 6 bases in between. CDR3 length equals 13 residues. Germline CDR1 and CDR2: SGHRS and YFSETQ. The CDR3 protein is CASSLGVDEKLFF. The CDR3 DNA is TGCGCCAGCAGCTTGGGAGTAGATGAAAAACTGTTTTTT. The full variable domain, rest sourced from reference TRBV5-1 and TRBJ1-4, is KAGVTQTPRYLIKTRGQQVTLSCSPISGHRSVSWYQQTPGQGLQFLFEYFSETQRNKGNFPGRFSGRQFSNSRSEMNVSTLELGDSALYLCASSLGVDEKLFFGSGTQLSVL.

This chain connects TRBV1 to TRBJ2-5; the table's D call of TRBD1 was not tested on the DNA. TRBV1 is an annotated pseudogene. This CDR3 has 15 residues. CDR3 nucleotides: TGCACCAGCAGCCAAGTCTTGGCCAGGGAAAAGACCCAGTACTTC. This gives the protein CTSSQVLAREKTQYF.

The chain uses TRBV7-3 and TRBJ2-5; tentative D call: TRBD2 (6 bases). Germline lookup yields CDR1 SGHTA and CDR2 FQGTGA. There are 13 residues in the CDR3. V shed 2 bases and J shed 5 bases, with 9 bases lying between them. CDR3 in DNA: TGTGCCAGCAGCTTAGGAGGGCGGGAGACCCAGTACTTC. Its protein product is CASSLGGRETQYF.

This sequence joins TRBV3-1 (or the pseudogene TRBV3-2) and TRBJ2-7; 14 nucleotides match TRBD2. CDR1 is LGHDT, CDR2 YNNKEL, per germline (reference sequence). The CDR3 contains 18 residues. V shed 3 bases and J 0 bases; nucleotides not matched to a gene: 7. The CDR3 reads CASSQGTGTSGSSYEQYF. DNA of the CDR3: TGTGCCAGCAGCCAGGGAACAGGGACTAGCGGGAGCTCCTACGAGCAGTACTTC.

CDR3 region: CASSYSSINTEAFF. CDR3 nucleotide sequence: TGTGCCAGCAGTTACTCTAGTATTAACACTGAAGCTTTCTTT. This rearrangement joins TRBV6-5 to TRBJ1-1, with D unresolved. Trimming stripped 0 bases from V and 2 bases from J, with 7 bases between. The CDR3 sequence is 14 residues long. CDR1 is MNHEY, CDR2 SVGAGI, per germline.

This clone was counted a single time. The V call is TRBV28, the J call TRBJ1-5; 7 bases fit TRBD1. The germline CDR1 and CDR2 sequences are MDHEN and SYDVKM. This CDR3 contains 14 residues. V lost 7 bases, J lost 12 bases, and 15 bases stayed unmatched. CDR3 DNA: TGTGCCAGCACCGACGGGACAGCCCCCCTTGGCCAGCATTTT. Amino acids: CASTDGTAPLGQHF.